Following are 27 T cell receptor beta chains from one sample sequenced in a study of blood T cell repertoires in COVID-19. Generated by immunoSEQ multiplex PCR, the TCRdb table keeps only in-frame clones and is missing some. The sample yields fewer than 300,000 clones, around 88% seen once. The sequenced sample was PBMCs or T cells enriched from blood (not recorded which). These receptors were taken from a man aged 35-49 years who had recovered from COVID-19.

This sequence joins TRBV20-1 and TRBJ2-5; a weak D match, TRBD2 (6 bases). Germline CDR1 is DFQATT and CDR2 is SNEGSKA (reference sequence). The CDR3 is made up of 13 amino acids. With 3 bases removed from V and 9 bases from J, the gap between germline ends came to 17 bases. The CDR3 bases are TGCAGTGCTAGTCAAGCATTGGGGGGTTCCCAGTACTTC. Its protein is CSASQALGGSQYF.

The chain recombines TRBV5-4 with TRBJ1-3; the D gene is possibly TRBD1 (6 bases). Germline CDR1 and CDR2: SGHNT and YYREEE (reference sequence). The germline V and J ends were trimmed by 4 bases and 7 bases, with 15 bases remaining between them. The CDR3 consists of 14 residues. DNA for the CDR3: TGTGCCAGCAGCCAGGGGTCGAGGGCCAACACCATATATTTT. Its translation is CASSQGSRANTIYF.

V is TRBV4-2 and J is TRBJ2-2, with a weak D call TRBD1 (6 bases). The CDR3 is 16 residues long. The V gene's germline CDR1 is LGHNA and CDR2 YNFKEQ. V was shortened by 0 bases and J by 1 base, with 9 bases between the two germline ends. DNA for the CDR3: TGTGCCAGCAGCCAAGAAAGGACAGAGAACACCGGGGAGCTGTTTTTT. Its protein product is CASSQERTENTGELFF.

The gene calls are TRBV3-1 (or the pseudogene TRBV3-2) and TRBJ1-6, with TRBD1 identical over 8 bases. After removal of 4 bases from V and 6 bases from J, the junction contained 2 bases not matched to a gene. Germline lookup yields CDR1 LGHDT and CDR2 YNNKEL (reference sequence). The CDR3 is 14 amino acids. For the CDR3, the DNA is TGTGCCAGCAGCCGACAGGGGAGTAATTCACCCCTCCACTTT. It translates to CASSRQGSNSPLHF.

The chain carries TRBV27 and TRBJ2-1; TRBD2 might be the D (5 bases). V lost 5 bases and J 5 bases, leaving 13 bases between the germline ends. Germline CDR1 MNHEY, CDR2 SMNVEV (reference sequence). The CDR3 has 14 amino acids. Here the CDR3 reads CASSPSAVHNEQFF. DNA of the CDR3: TGTGCCAGCAGTCCGTCAGCGGTTCACAATGAGCAGTTCTTC.

The CDR3 DNA is TGTGCCACCAGCACGGGAGTTCGTCCTAGCTTGGATACGCAGTATTTT. It codes for CATSTGVRPSLDTQYF. The chain uses TRBV15 and TRBJ2-3, with D possibly TRBD2 on 6 matching bases. The V gene lost 4 bases and the J gene lost 6 bases, with 20 bases spanning the gap. The V gene's germline CDR1 is LNHNV and CDR2 YYDKDF (reference sequence). This CDR3 has 16 amino acids.

Written as DNA, the CDR3 is TGTGCCAGCCAGTTTGGGGGGGCGCCCCAAGAGACCCAGTACTTC. This codes for CASQFGGAPQETQYF. This rearrangement joins TRBV3-1 (or the pseudogene TRBV3-2) to TRBJ2-5, with D possibly being TRBD2 (7 bases). V lost 8 bases, J lost 1 base, and 17 bases lay in between. The germline CDR1 and CDR2 sequences are LGHDT and YNNKEL (reference sequence). CDR3 length: 15 amino acids.

This chain uses TRBV19 with TRBJ1-6, with D perhaps matching TRBD1 (6 bases). The V end lost 6 bases, the J end lost 4 bases, and 13 bases lay between the germline ends. This CDR3 is built from 15 residues. CDR1 is LNHDA and CDR2 is SQIVND in the germline V gene (reference sequence). CDR3 in amino acids: CASRNRDNYNSPLHF. The CDR3 nucleotides read TGTGCCAGTAGAAACCGGGACAATTATAATTCACCCCTCCACTTT.

V is TRBV28 and J is TRBJ1-2; D is unresolved. Trimming took 6 bases from V and 7 from J, leaving 15 bases between them. Germline CDR1 reads MDHEN; CDR2 reads SYDVKM. The CDR3 runs to 13 residues. CDR3 nucleotides: TGTGCCAGCAGAGGAGTGTCTATGGGTGGCTACACCTTC. Its protein is CASRGVSMGGYTF.

The chain links TRBV5-4 to TRBJ2-7; TRBD1 agrees at 8 bases. V gave up 4 bases and J gave up 6 bases; unmatched junction bases: 3. The CDR3 extends over 12 amino acids. Germline values: CDR1 SGHNT, CDR2 YYREEE (reference sequence). The CDR3: CASSPGTGEQYF. The DNA for the CDR3 is TGTGCCAGCAGCCCGGGGACAGGCGAGCAGTACTTC.

V gene TRBV9 combines with J gene TRBJ1-2, with D hard to call. V was pared by 4 bases and J by 2 bases, with 12 bases between. This CDR3 is built from 14 residues. Germline values: CDR1 SGDLS, CDR2 YYNGEE. The chain's CDR3 is CASSPSLLNYGYTF. The CDR3 DNA sequence: TGTGCCAGCAGCCCGTCCCTCTTGAACTATGGCTACACCTTC.

The J gene is TRBJ2-2, the V gene TRBV10-3; tentatively, D is TRBD2 (6 bases). Germline CDR1 reads ENHRY; CDR2 reads SYGVKD. V lost 5 bases and J 1 base, leaving 11 bases between the germline ends. This CDR3 has 15 residues. The CDR3 coding sequence is TGTGCCATCAGTCCGGGGGAGATGAACACCGGGGAGCTGTTTTTT. This gives the protein CAISPGEMNTGELFF.

The genes are TRBV10-3 and TRBJ1-2; D possibly corresponds to TRBD1 (6 bases). The CDR3 length is 14 residues. The germline CDR1 and CDR2 sequences are ENHRY and SYGVKD. V lost 5 bases, J lost 0 bases, and 10 bases lay in between. The CDR3 spells CAISTGFTNYGYTF. The DNA of the CDR3 is TGTGCCATCAGTACAGGGTTTACTAACTATGGCTACACCTTC.

The rearrangement uses TRBV11-2 and TRBJ1-4, with TRBD1 identical over 7 bases. Trimming cost V 5 bases and J 7 bases; bases outside gene matches: 10. The CDR3 runs 15 residues. Germline CDR1 reads SGHAT; CDR2 reads FQNNGV. The CDR3: CASSPGQGEVEKLFF. The CDR3 DNA is TGTGCCAGCAGCCCCGGTCAGGGGGAGGTTGAAAAACTGTTTTTT.

The V and J genes are TRBV18 and TRBJ2-7, with D perhaps TRBD1 (5 bases). The CDR3 runs to 14 residues. V shed 3 bases and J shed 6 bases, with 15 bases lying between them. The germline V gene has CDR1 KGHSH and CDR2 LQKENI. CDR3 region: CASSPADKLVEQYF. CDR3 bases: TGTGCCAGCTCACCGGCGGACAAACTGGTCGAGCAGTACTTC.

This clone was picked up a small number of times. This rearrangement joins TRBV9 to TRBJ1-1; 7 bases line up with TRBD1. The V segment lost 0 bases and the J segment 1 base; nucleotides outside the gene matches: 3. Germline CDR1 reads SGDLS; CDR2 reads YYNGEE. The length of the CDR3 is 15 residues. The CDR3 region has the DNA TGTGCCAGCAGCGTAGGGCAGGGGGGGAACACTGAAGCTTTCTTT. It translates to CASSVGQGGNTEAFF.

This chain connects TRBV5-1 to TRBJ2-7; 8 nucleotides line up with TRBD2. The CDR3 is 16 amino acids. V was pared by 4 bases and J by 2 bases, with 11 bases of the junction left unmatched. Germline CDR1 is SGHRS and CDR2 is YFSETQ. Written as DNA, the CDR3 is TGCGCCAGCAGCCTAGTAGGTAGCGGGACGCCCTACGAGCAGTACTTC. Amino acid sequence: CASSLVGSGTPYEQYF. The complete variable domain, with remaining parts taken from reference TRBV5-1 and TRBJ2-7, reads KAGVTQTPRYLIKTRGQQVTLSCSPISGHRSVSWYQQTPGQGLQFLFEYFSETQRNKGNFPGRFSGRQFSNSRSEMNVSTLELGDSALYLCASSLVGSGTPYEQYFGPGTRLTVT.

The rearrangement joins TRBV7-2 to TRBJ2-7, with 9 bases that match TRBD2. Germline V CDR1 and CDR2: SGHTA, FQGNSA. Unmatched junction bases numbered 17, after V lost 4 bases and J lost 7 bases. The CDR3 consists of 17 residues. The CDR3 nucleotides read TGTGCCAGCAGCTCAACCGGGACTAGCTTCCTGGGGGGGGAGCAGTACTTC. Amino acids: CASSSTGTSFLGGEQYF.

The chain is built from TRBV6-5 and TRBJ1-1; 7 bases are a match to TRBD1. Germline CDR1 MNHEY, CDR2 SVGAGI. The trim removed 3 bases at V and 7 bases at J, leaving 5 bases unmatched. The CDR3 totals 13 residues. CDR3 bases: TGTGCCAGCAGTTATCGACAGGGAAATGAAGCTTTCTTT. This codes for CASSYRQGNEAFF.

The chain recombines TRBV3-1 (or the pseudogene TRBV3-2) with TRBJ1-5; 10 nucleotides align to TRBD1. The V segment lost 1 base and the J segment 5 bases; nucleotides outside the gene matches: 2. CDR3 size: 15 residues. The germline V gene has CDR1 LGHDT and CDR2 YNNKEL (reference sequence). The CDR3 DNA follows: TGTGCCAGCAGCCAAGGGACAGGGGGATATCAGCCCCAGCATTTT. Its protein is CASSQGTGGYQPQHF.

The CDR3 DNA is TGTGCCAGCAGCCACACCGGGACAGGGGTCCCCGGGGAGCTGTTTTTT. It encodes CASSHTGTGVPGELFF. The rearrangement uses TRBV16 and TRBJ2-2; 10 nucleotides align to TRBD1. Trimming took 3 bases from V and 6 from J; bases not matched to a gene: 7. Germline V CDR1 and CDR2: KGHSY, FQNENV. The CDR3 has 16 amino acids.

The chain uses TRBV18 and TRBJ2-2, with 9 bases aligning to TRBD2. The CDR3 is made up of 17 amino acids. Germline V lookup: CDR1 KGHSH, CDR2 LQKENI. The V gene end was trimmed by 0 bases and the J gene end by 1 base; junction bases not matched to a gene: 3. The CDR3 DNA sequence: TGTGCCAGCTCACCACCGGGGACTAGCCTGAACACCGGGGAGCTGTTTTTT. Translation: CASSPPGTSLNTGELFF.

The chain has TRBV11-2 and TRBJ2-3; a weak D match, TRBD1 (6 bases). With 6 bases removed from V and 2 bases from J, the gap between germline ends came to 15 bases. This CDR3 is built from 15 residues. CDR1 is SGHAT and CDR2 is FQNNGV in the germline V gene. The chain's CDR3 is CASRADRNFTDTQYF. The CDR3 DNA reads as TGTGCCAGCAGAGCGGACAGAAACTTCACAGATACGCAGTATTTT.

This chain uses TRBV6-4 with TRBJ2-3, with a possible D match to TRBD1 (6 bases). The length of the CDR3 is 15 residues. In germline, CDR1 is MRHNA, CDR2 SNTAGT. V was clipped by 3 bases and J by 8 bases, with 18 bases between them. The CDR3 DNA reads as TGTGCCAGCAGTGATATTCATGGGACATTGGGTACGCAGTATTTT. It yields the protein CASSDIHGTLGTQYF.

This chain connects TRBV9 to TRBJ2-7; 7 bases fit TRBD2. Germline CDR1 is SGDLS and CDR2 is YYNGEE. CDR3 length equals 16 residues. The J segment lost 5 bases and the V segment lost 4 bases, leaving 15 bases of the junction unmatched. The CDR3 sequence: CASSPEGSGLLNEQYF. CDR3 nucleotides: TGTGCCAGCAGCCCAGAGGGTAGCGGGCTTCTTAACGAGCAGTACTTC.

V and J are TRBV9 and TRBJ1-2, with 7 bases identical to TRBD1. The germline CDR1 and CDR2 sequences are SGDLS and YYNGEE. CDR3 length: 15 amino acids. The J segment lost 1 base and the V segment lost 4 bases, leaving 7 bases of the junction unmatched. CDR3 residues: CASSLGGQLNYGYTF. DNA for the CDR3: TGTGCCAGCAGCCTAGGGGGACAGCTTAACTATGGCTACACCTTC.

The rearrangement joins TRBV3-1 (or the pseudogene TRBV3-2) to TRBJ2-2; TRBD1 aligns across 8 bases. Germline trimming cut 4 bases from V and 6 bases from J; bases unmatched to any gene: 7. CDR1 and CDR2 from the germline V gene are LGHDT and YNNKEL (reference sequence). CDR3 length: 15 residues. The chain's CDR3 is CASSPARGHAGELFF. CDR3 sequence (DNA): TGTGCCAGCAGCCCTGCCAGGGGGCATGCCGGGGAGCTGTTTTTT.